This TCR beta chain derives from a study of T cell changes during pregnancy in multiple sclerosis (dated by TCRdb to between 2018 and 2020). A note on the overall study: The study examined how the T cell repertoire changed over the course of pregnancy in women with multiple sclerosis.

V sheds 3 bases and J sheds 2 bases, leaving 11 bases between their ends. CDR3 length: 14 amino acids, cysteine to phenylalanine. Kept here is only the CDR3 DNA, which spans 42 bases and is read in frame from base 1. CDR1 is given as LGHNA and CDR2 as YSLEER, both from the germline V gene. Library creation used the immunoSEQ multiplex PCR assay. The source is immuneACCESS, and TCRdb retained only in-frame sequences with V and J called. Part of the clones is not carried over; for the studies checked, unresolved V genes explain less than half of this, and the remainder is unexplained. The sample table contains some 41,000 clones; only one count was recorded for about 88% of them. The ten largest clones capture around 4.1% of the sample. Regarding this clone: Its antigen remains undetermined. Base qualities are not at hand, and no much larger clone is one base apart.

The rearranged segments are TRBV4-3 and TRBJ2-7; the D gene is possibly TRBD1, with 5 bases matching. The sequence came from a female donor with multiple sclerosis, enrolled in a pregnancy study. Material: CD8+ T cells from peripheral blood mononuclear cells, obtained in the first trimester of pregnancy. CDR3 region: CASSQLAGTYEQYF. The nucleotide sequence reads as follows: TGCGCCAGCAGCCAGCTGGCAGGGACCTACGAGCAGTACTTC.